This T cell receptor beta chain stems from a study of esophageal squamous cell carcinoma under preoperative chemotherapy. Study background: Both tumor-infiltrating lymphocytes and peripheral blood T cells had their TCR repertoires profiled. Overall study findings and caveats: Abundant clones tended to shrink rather than expand after paclitaxel-nedaplatin. Chemotherapy was followed by significantly higher TCR diversity in peripheral T cells only, not tumor-infiltrating lymphocytes.

Each CDR3 protein is one row after TCRdb ran MiXCR on the PCR reads. In the table there are 32,000 or so distinct CDR3 sequences, 50% to 60% of which are singletons. Noted time point: after preoperative PTX-NDP chemotherapy. Patients received paclitaxel-nedaplatin as preoperative chemotherapy before surgery. This clonotype is deemed medium-sized (0.01 to 0.1%). The antigen remains undetermined. The germline gives CDR1 SGHVS, CDR2 FQNEAQ. The CDR3 loop spans 15 amino acids. Trimming pared 5 bases from V and 1 base from J, leaving 13 bases between. The gene calls are TRBV7-8 and TRBJ2-3; D might be TRBD1 (6 bases). This TCR was recovered from a human donor with esophageal squamous cell carcinoma. The donor label of this sample is uncertain. Collection of the sample occurred from a patient given preoperative chemotherapy. CDR3 nucleotides: TGTGCCAGCAGCGTAGGGGGTACTGGCACAGATACGCAGTATTTT. As protein: CASSVGGTGTDTQYF.